This T cell receptor beta chain was sequenced for a study of Ad26.COV2.S vaccination and SARS-CoV-2 variants. Deletions cut 0 bases from V and 6 bases from J, with 13 bases between. This CDR3 contains 14 residues. In germline, CDR1 is SGHRS, CDR2 YFSETQ. Treatment meaning: 15 to 20 received Ad26.COV2.S at low or high dose, single or two shots; 5 received placebo; per-sample allocation not given. The samples were gathered on day 63 after the first injection of vaccine or placebo. The administered vaccine (an Ad26 vector) expressed Wuhan-strain SARS-CoV-2 spike. The repertoire was sequenced with immunoSEQ multiplex PCR; TCRdb's copy has only in-frame clones and lacks some. The table has 350,000 to 500,000 clones, 75% to 95% seen once; the top ten hold 12%.

The J gene is TRBJ2-7, the V gene TRBV5-1, with D perhaps TRBD2 (6 bases). The TCR sequence derives from a person aged 18-60 years who received the Ad26.COV2.S COVID-19 vaccine or a placebo. This material consisted of peripheral blood, taken in a trial of Ad26.COV2.S vaccine versus placebo. The CDR3 DNA reads TGCGCCAGCAGCTTGGTATCTGTGGGGGGCGAGCAGTACTTC. As protein: CASSLVSVGGEQYF.